A single T cell receptor beta chain is shown here with its context. Its antigen is as yet unknown. V was clipped by 6 bases and J by 0 bases, with 14 bases between them. CDR1 and CDR2 (germline): SQVTM, ANQGSEA. This CDR3 spans 15 amino acids. This sample stems from a study of identical twins. TCRdb called the 5' RACE reads again in MiXCR, with one record for every CDR3 protein. The table shows 350,000 or so distinct CDR3 sequences, with approximately 8.8% occurring only once. Study conclusions and caveats: Sharing of beta out-of-frame sequences by twins showed a weaker excess.

The V call is TRBV29-1, the J call TRBJ2-2; D is unresolved. The material sequenced was naive T cells sorted from blood. The sequence derives from a woman aged 50 to 60 in good health. CDR3 sequence (DNA): TGCAGCGTGAGGCCCCGGCAATCGAACACCGGGGAGCTGTTTTTT. Protein: CSVRPRQSNTGELFF.